This TCR beta chain was found in a study of Ad26.COV2.S vaccination and SARS-CoV-2 variants. Study-wide points: Vaccine recipients posted higher spike-specific TCR breadth than their placebo counterparts.

This clone was seen just once. Its cognate antigen is unknown. Measured with immunoSEQ multiplex PCR; TCRdb has only the in-frame clones, and not every one. The sample has more than 400,000 clones, 92% seen once. This sample's treatment: approximately 18 received Ad26.COV2.S at low or high dose, single or two shots; several received placebo; per-sample allocation not given. Vaccine and placebo recipients were sampled on day 63 after the first injection. In Boston, the donor was an adult between 18-55 years of age. The TCR originated in a person between 18 and 65 years old who received the Ad26.COV2.S COVID-19 vaccine or a placebo. Sequenced material: peripheral blood, taken in a trial of Ad26.COV2.S vaccine versus placebo.

This CDR3 reads CASSDRTSSYEQYF. CDR3 DNA sequence: TGTGCCAGCAGCGACCGGACCTCCTCCTACGAGCAGTACTTC. The chain uses TRBV5-4 and TRBJ2-7; D remains ambiguous. The CDR3 is 14 residues long. Looked up from germline, CDR1 is SGHNT and CDR2 is YYREEE (reference sequence). Trimming removed 4 bases at V and 0 bases at J, with 11 bases between.